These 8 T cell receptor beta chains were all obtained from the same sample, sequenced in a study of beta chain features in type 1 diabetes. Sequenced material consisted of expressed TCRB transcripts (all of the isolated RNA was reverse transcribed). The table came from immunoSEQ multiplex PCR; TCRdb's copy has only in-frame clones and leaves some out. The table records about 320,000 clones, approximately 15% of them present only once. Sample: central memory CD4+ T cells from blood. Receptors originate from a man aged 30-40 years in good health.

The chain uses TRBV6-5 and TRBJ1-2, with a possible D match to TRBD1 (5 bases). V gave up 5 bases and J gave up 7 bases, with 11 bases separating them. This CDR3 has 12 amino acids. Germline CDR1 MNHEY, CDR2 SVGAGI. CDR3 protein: CASSSAGSGYTF. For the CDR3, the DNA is TGTGCCAGCAGTAGCGCAGGGAGTGGCTACACCTTC.

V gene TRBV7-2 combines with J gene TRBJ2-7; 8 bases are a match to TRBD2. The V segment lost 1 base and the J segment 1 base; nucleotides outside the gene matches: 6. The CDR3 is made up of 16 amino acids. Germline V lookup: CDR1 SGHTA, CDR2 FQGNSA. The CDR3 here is CASSLVAGTPSYEQYF. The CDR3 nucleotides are TGTGCCAGCAGCTTAGTAGCGGGGACCCCATCCTACGAGCAGTACTTC.

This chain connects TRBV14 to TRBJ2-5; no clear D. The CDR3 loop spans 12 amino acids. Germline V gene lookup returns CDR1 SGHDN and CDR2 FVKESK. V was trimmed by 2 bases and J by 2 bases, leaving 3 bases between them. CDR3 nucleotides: TGTGCCAGCAGCCAAAATCAAGAGACCCAGTACTTC. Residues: CASSQNQETQYF.

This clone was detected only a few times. In DNA, the CDR3 is TGTGCCAGCTCACCATCTCACAGCAAAGAGACCCAGTACTTC. It yields the protein CASSPSHSKETQYF. The gene calls are TRBV18 and TRBJ2-5, with no clear D. Germline CDR1 and CDR2: KGHSH and LQKENI. Deletions cut 2 bases from V and 3 bases from J, with 10 bases between. CDR3 length: 14 residues.

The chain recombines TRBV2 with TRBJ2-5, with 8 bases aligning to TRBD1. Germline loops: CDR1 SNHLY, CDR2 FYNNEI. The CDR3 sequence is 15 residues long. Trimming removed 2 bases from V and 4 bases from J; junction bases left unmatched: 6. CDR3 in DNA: TGTGCCAGCAGTGAAACAAGACAGGGGTCAGAGACCCAGTACTTC. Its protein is CASSETRQGSETQYF. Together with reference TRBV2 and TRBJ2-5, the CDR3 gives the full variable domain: EPEVTQTPSHQVTQMGQEVILRCVPISNHLYFYWYRQILGQKVEFLVSFYNNEISEKSEIFDDQFSVERPDGSNFTLKIRSTKLEDSAMYFCASSETRQGSETQYFGPGTRLLVL.

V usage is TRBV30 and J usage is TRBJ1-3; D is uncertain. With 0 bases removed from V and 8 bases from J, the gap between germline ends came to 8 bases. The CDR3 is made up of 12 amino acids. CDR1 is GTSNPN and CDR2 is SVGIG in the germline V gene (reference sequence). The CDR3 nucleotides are TGTGCCTGGAGTGTTGGTTGGGACACCATATATTTT. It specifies CAWSVGWDTIYF.

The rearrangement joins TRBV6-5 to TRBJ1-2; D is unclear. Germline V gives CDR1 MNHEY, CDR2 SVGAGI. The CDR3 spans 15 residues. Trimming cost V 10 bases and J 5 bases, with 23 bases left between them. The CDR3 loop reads CATRQAARSGYGYTF. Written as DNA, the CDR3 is TGTGCCACCCGCCAGGCAGCCCGATCGGGATATGGCTACACCTTC.

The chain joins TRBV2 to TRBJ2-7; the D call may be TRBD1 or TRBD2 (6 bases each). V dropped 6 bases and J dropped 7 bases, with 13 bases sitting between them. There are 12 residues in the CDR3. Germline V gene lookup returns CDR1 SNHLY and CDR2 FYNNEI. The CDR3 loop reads CASRRGTWEQYV. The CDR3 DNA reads TGTGCCAGCAGGAGGGGGACTTGGGAGCAGTACGTC.